These T cell receptor beta chains were read from a single sample in a study of blood T cell repertoires in COVID-19. Libraries were prepared by immunoSEQ multiplex PCR; TCRdb keeps only in-frame clonotypes and omits some of them. Of some 200,000 clones detected, 80% to 85% appear once; the ten largest clones hold 3%. Sequenced sample: peripheral blood. The receptors shown here come from a woman in her thirties who had recovered from COVID-19. CDR3s include the opening cysteine and the closing phenylalanine or tryptophan. The D gene is left open where the match is weak. Size is omitted from some rows. Given values are once, few, many or a class for expanded clones.

-	TRBV27	TRBJ2-7	-	CASSFVYSSRREQYF	TGTGCCAGCAGTTTTGTGTATTCTTCGCGTCGCGAGCAGTACTTC
once	TRBV11-2	TRBJ2-1	TRBD1	CASSLYPRTGGSYNEQFF	TGTGCCAGCAGCTTATACCCAAGGACAGGTGGCTCCTACAATGAGCAGTTCTTC
-	TRBV11-3	TRBJ2-1	TRBD1	CASSPTGYNEQFF	TGTGCCAGCAGCCCGACAGGGTACAATGAGCAGTTCTTC
few	TRBV7-9	TRBJ2-1	-	CASSPQGSYNEQFF	TGTGCCAGCAGCCCACAGGGTTCCTACAATGAGCAGTTCTTC
-	TRBV6-1	TRBJ2-5	TRBD2	CASSDPTSGGFQETQYF	TGTGCCAGCAGTGACCCTACTAGCGGGGGATTTCAAGAGACCCAGTACTTC
-	TRBV21-1	TRBJ2-3	-	CAIFPQPNGADTQYF	TGTGCCATTTTTCCCCAGCCGAATGGAGCAGATACGCAGTATTTT
-	TRBV29-1	TRBJ1-2	-	CSVNPGSKGSGYTF	TGCAGCGTGAATCCGGGCTCAAAGGGGTCGGGCTACACCTTC
-	TRBV2	TRBJ2-2	TRBD1	CASSGSGTGHPGELFF	TGTGCCAGCAGTGGATCCGGGACAGGGCACCCCGGGGAGCTGTTTTTT
-	TRBV5-5	TRBJ1-1	-	CASTRDRKNTEAFF	TGTGCCAGCACCCGAGACAGGAAGAACACTGAAGCTTTCTTT
-	TRBV7-2	TRBJ2-1	-	CASSLDYGGRNEQFF	TGTGCCAGCAGCTTAGACTATGGAGGGCGCAATGAGCAGTTCTTC
-	TRBV19	TRBJ2-1	TRBD1	CASSIPGQVYNEQFF	TGTGCCAGTAGTATACCGGGACAGGTTTACAATGAGCAGTTCTTC
-	TRBV4-1	TRBJ2-1	TRBD2	CASSLREWYNEQFF	TGCGCCAGCAGCCTGCGGGAGTGGTACAATGAGCAGTTCTTC
-	TRBV10-2	TRBJ2-1	-	CASSETGASYNEQFF	TGCGCCAGCAGTGAGACGGGAGCCTCCTACAATGAGCAGTTCTTC
-	TRBV19	TRBJ1-6	-	CASSIDRINSPLHF	TGTGCCAGTAGTATAGACAGAATCAATTCACCCCTCCACTTT
-	TRBV9	TRBJ2-5	TRBD2	CASSVGVGLAGGSQETQYF	TGTGCCAGCAGCGTAGGAGTGGGACTAGCGGGAGGATCCCAAGAGACCCAGTACTTC
-	TRBV28	TRBJ2-1	-	CASSFSSEQFF	TGTGCCAGCAGTTTTTCGAGTGAGCAGTTCTTC
-	TRBV30	TRBJ2-7	-	CAWTDFYEQYF	TGTGCCTGGACAGACTTCTACGAGCAGTACTTC
-	TRBV7-9	TRBJ1-1	TRBD1	CASSLVAGGLNTEAFF	TGTGCCAGCAGCTTAGTGGCAGGGGGCTTGAACACTGAAGCTTTCTTT
-	TRBV18	TRBJ2-1	TRBD1	CASSPDRGQYNEQFF	TGTGCCAGCTCACCTGACAGGGGGCAATACAATGAGCAGTTCTTC
-	TRBV9	TRBJ2-2	TRBD1	CASSVGQGGTGELFF	TGTGCCAGCAGCGTGGGACAGGGCGGAACCGGGGAGCTGTTTTTT
few	TRBV14	TRBJ1-1	-	CASSQEGLTPNTEAFF	TGTGCCAGCAGCCAAGAGGGGCTGACACCGAACACTGAAGCTTTCTTT
-	TRBV3-1/TRBV3-2	TRBJ2-7	-	CASSHQGSPYEQYF	TGTGCCAGCAGCCATCAGGGCTCCCCCTACGAGCAGTACTTC